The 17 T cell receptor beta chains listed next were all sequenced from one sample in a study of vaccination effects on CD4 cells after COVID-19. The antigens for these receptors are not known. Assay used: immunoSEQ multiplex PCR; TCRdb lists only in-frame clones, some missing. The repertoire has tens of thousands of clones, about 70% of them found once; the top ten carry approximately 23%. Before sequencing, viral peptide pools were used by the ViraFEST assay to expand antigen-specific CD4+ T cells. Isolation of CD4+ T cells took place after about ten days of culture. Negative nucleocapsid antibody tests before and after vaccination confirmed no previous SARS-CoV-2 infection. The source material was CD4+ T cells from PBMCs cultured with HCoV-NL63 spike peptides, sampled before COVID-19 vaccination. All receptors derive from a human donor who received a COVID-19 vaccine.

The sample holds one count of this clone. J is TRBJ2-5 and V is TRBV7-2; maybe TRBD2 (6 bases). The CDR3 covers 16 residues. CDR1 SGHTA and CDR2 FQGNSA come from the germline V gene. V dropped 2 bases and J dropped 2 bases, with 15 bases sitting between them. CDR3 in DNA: TGTGCCAGCAGCTTAATTGGGAGCGGGCCTCAAGAGACCCAGTACTTC. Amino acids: CASSLIGSGPQETQYF.

DNA for the CDR3: TGTGCCATCAGCCGGGACATCGACTATGGCTACACCTTC. Amino acids: CAISRDIDYGYTF. The chain couples TRBV10-3 to TRBJ1-2; perhaps TRBD1 as D (6 bases). V was trimmed by 6 bases and J by 3 bases, leaving 11 bases between them. The germline CDR1 and CDR2 sequences are ENHRY and SYGVKD. The CDR3 has 13 residues.

This CDR3 is CASSITSVLTGWGYTF. In nucleotides, the CDR3 is TGTGCCAGTAGTATTACCTCGGTTTTGACAGGGTGGGGCTACACCTTC. This chain uses TRBV19 with TRBJ1-2; 7 nucleotides match TRBD1. Trimming cost V 3 bases and J 8 bases; bases outside gene matches: 15. The germline V gene has CDR1 LNHDA and CDR2 SQIVND (reference sequence). This CDR3 spans 16 amino acids.

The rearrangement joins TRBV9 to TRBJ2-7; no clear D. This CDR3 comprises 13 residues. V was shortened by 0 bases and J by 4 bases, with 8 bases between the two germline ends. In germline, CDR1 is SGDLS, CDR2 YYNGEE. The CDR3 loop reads CASSVAVSYEQYF. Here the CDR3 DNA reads TGTGCCAGCAGCGTAGCGGTTTCTTACGAGCAGTACTTC. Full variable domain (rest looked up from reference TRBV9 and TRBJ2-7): DSGVTQTPKHLITATGQRVTLRCSPRSGDLSVYWYQQSLDQGLQFLIQYYNGEERAKGNILERFSAQQFPDLHSELNLSSLELGDSALYFCASSVAVSYEQYFGPGTRLTVT.

The CDR3 bases are TGTGCCAGCAGCCGGGATGGCGGGTACAATGAGCAGTTCTTC. Translation: CASSRDGGYNEQFF. The rearrangement uses TRBV3-1 (or the pseudogene TRBV3-2) and TRBJ2-1, with D perhaps TRBD2 (5 bases). CDR3 length equals 14 residues. V shed 4 bases and J shed 4 bases, with 11 bases lying between them. Germline V gene lookup returns CDR1 LGHDT and CDR2 YNNKEL (reference sequence).

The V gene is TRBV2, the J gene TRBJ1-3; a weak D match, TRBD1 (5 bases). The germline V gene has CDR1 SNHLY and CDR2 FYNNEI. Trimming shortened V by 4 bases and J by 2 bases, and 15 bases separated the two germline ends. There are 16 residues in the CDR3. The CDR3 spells CASSGTTRATGNTIYF. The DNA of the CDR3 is TGTGCCAGCAGTGGGACAACTCGGGCGACTGGAAACACCATATATTTT.

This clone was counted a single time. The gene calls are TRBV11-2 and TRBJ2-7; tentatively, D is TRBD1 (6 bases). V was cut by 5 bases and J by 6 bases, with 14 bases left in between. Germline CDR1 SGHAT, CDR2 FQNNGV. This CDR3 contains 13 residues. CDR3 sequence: CASSLRGKGEQYF. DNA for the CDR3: TGTGCCAGCAGCCTCAGGGGTAAAGGCGAGCAGTACTTC.

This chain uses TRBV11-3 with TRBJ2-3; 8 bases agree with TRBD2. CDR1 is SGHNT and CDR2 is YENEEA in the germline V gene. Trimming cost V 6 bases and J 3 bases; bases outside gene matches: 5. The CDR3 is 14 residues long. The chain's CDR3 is CASSRSGRTDTQYF. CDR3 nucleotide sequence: TGTGCCAGCAGTCGGAGCGGGAGAACAGATACGCAGTATTTT.

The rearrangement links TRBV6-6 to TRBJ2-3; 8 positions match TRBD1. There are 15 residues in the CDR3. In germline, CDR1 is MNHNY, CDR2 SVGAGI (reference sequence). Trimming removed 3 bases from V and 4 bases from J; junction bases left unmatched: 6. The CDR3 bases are TGTGCCAGCAGTTATGGGACAGGACATTCAGATACGCAGTATTTT. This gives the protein CASSYGTGHSDTQYF.

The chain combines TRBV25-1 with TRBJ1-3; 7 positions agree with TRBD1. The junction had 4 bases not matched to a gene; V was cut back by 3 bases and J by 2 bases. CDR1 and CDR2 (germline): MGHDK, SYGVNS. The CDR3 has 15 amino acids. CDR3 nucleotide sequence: TGTGCCAGCAGTGATCCCGGGACAGCTGGAAACACCATATATTTT. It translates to CASSDPGTAGNTIYF.

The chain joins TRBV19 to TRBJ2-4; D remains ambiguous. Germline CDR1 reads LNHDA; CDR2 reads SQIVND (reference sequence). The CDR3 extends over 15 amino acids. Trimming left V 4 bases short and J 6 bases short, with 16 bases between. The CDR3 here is CASSKRRAQTNIQYF. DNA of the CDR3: TGTGCCAGTAGTAAAAGGAGAGCACAAACAAACATTCAGTACTTC. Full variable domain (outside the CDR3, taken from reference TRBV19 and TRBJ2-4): DGGITQSPKYLFRKEGQNVTLSCEQNLNHDAMYWYRQDPGQGLRLIYYSQIVNDFQKGDIAEGYSVSREKKESFPLTVTSAQKNPTAFYLCASSKRRAQTNIQYFGAGTRLSVL.

Here the CDR3 DNA reads TGTGCCAGCAGCCGGGAATTTAATCAGCCCCAGCATTTT. Translated, it gives CASSREFNQPQHF. This chain uses TRBV12-3 or TRBV12-4 with TRBJ1-5; unclear D gene. Trimming pared 6 bases from V and 4 bases from J, leaving 10 bases between. The CDR3 contains 13 residues.

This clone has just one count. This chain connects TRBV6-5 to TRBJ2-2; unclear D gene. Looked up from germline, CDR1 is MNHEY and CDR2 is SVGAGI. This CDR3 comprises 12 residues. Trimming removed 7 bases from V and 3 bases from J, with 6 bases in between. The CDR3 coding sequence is TGTGCCAGCACAGTCTACACCGGGGAGCTGTTTTTT. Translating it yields CASTVYTGELFF.

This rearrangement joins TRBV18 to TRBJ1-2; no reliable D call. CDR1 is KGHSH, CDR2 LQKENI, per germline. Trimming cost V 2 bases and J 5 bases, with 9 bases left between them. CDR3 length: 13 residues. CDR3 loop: CASSPTGNYGYTF. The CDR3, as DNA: TGTGCCAGCTCACCAACGGGGAATTATGGCTACACCTTC. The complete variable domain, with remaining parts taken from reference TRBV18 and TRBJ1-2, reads NAGVMQNPRHLVRRRGQEARLRCSPMKGHSHVYWYRQLPEEGLKFMVYLQKENIIDESGMPKERFSAEFPKEGPSILRIQQVVRGDSAAYFCASSPTGNYGYTFGSGTRLTVV.

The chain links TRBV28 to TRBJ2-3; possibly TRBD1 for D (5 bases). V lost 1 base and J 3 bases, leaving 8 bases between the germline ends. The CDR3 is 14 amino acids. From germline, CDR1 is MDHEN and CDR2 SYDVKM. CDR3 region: CASSLSGATDTQYF. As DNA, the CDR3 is TGTGCCAGCAGTTTATCTGGGGCGACAGATACGCAGTATTTT.

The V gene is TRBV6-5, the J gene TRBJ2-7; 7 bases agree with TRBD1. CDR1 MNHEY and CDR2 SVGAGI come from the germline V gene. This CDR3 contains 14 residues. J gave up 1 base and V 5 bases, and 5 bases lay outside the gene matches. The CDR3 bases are TGTGCCAGCAGTCTAGGACAGGCGTCCTACGAGCAGTACTTC. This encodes CASSLGQASYEQYF.

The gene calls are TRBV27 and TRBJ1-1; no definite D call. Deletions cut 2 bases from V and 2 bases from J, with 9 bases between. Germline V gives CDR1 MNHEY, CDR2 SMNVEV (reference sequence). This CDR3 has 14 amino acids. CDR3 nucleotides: TGTGCCAGCAGTTTACGGCAGGTCAACACTGAAGCTTTCTTT. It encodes CASSLRQVNTEAFF.